These T cell receptor beta chains were read from a single sample in a study of OX40 agonist ivuxolimab in advanced cancers. TCRdb's copy holds only in-frame clones and misses some; the assay was immunoSEQ multiplex PCR. The repertoire holds tens of thousands of clones, with roughly 91% as singletons. The sequences come from CD4+ or CD8+ T cells sorted from blood, collected in a trial of the OX40 agonist ivuxolimab. The receptors were gathered from an adult with an advanced solid tumor such as melanoma, head and neck, liver or kidney cancer. Both conserved end residues are part of each CDR3. The order of the fields is J gene, clone size, V gene, D gene, CDR3 protein, CDR3 DNA. The D gene is left open where the match is weak. A clone size is listed for some rows: how often the clone was seen (once, few, many), or a class if it is expanded.

J: TRBJ2-5
size: NA
V: TRBV27
D: NA
CDR3: CASRQRSETQYF
DNA: TGTGCCAGCCGGCAGAGAAGTGAGACCCAGTACTTC

J: TRBJ1-1
size: NA
V: TRBV7-2
D: NA
CDR3: CASSLGQFEAFF
DNA: TGTGCCAGCAGCTTAGGACAGTTTGAAGCTTTCTTT

J: TRBJ1-1
size: once
V: TRBV9
D: NA
CDR3: CASTRLTGMNTEAFF
DNA: TGTGCCAGCACACGGCTTACAGGGATGAACACTGAAGCTTTCTTT

J: TRBJ1-3
size: NA
V: TRBV29-1
D: NA
CDR3: CSTDSGNTIYF
DNA: TGCAGCACTGACTCTGGAAACACCATATATTTT

J: TRBJ1-2
size: few
V: TRBV6-1
D: NA
CDR3: CASSAGYNPNYGYTF
DNA: TGTGCCAGCAGTGCAGGTTACAATCCTAACTATGGCTACACCTTC

J: TRBJ2-3
size: NA
V: TRBV7-7
D: NA
CDR3: CASSLGGHSSTDTQYF
DNA: TGTGCCAGCAGCTTAGGGGGACACTCTAGCACAGATACGCAGTATTTT

J: TRBJ1-2
size: NA
V: TRBV5-1
D: TRBD1
CDR3: CASTTGTGNYYTF
DNA: TGCGCCAGCACCACCGGGACAGGGAATTACTACACCTTC

J: TRBJ1-2
size: NA
V: TRBV4-2
D: NA
CDR3: CASSQGGGGTRGYTF
DNA: TGTGCCAGCAGCCAAGGGGGAGGGGGAACTCGGGGCTACACCTTC

J: TRBJ1-1
size: NA
V: TRBV6-5
D: TRBD1
CDR3: CASAYRGNTEAFF
DNA: TGTGCCAGCGCTTACAGGGGGAACACTGAAGCTTTCTTT

J: TRBJ1-3
size: NA
V: TRBV11-3
D: TRBD1
CDR3: CASSPGQGANSGNTIYF
DNA: TGTGCCAGCAGCCCCGGACAGGGGGCCAACTCTGGAAACACCATATATTTT

J: TRBJ2-4
size: NA
V: TRBV28
D: NA
CDR3: CASSLFGPGAKNIQYF
DNA: TGTGCCAGCAGTTTATTCGGGCCCGGGGCCAAAAACATTCAGTACTTC

J: TRBJ1-2
size: NA
V: TRBV7-2
D: NA
CDR3: CASSLGGTANYGYTF
DNA: TGTGCCAGCAGCTTAGGGGGGACTGCGAACTATGGCTACACCTTC

J: TRBJ2-5
size: NA
V: TRBV5-6
D: NA
CDR3: CASSLIGRGQETQYF
DNA: TGTGCCAGCAGCTTAATCGGAAGGGGCCAAGAGACCCAGTACTTC

J: TRBJ2-7
size: few
V: TRBV7-6
D: NA
CDR3: CASSLVPGLIYEQYF
DNA: TGTGCCAGCAGCTTAGTTCCAGGGCTCATATACGAGCAGTACTTC

J: TRBJ1-4
size: NA
V: TRBV5-4
D: NA
CDR3: CASSTGRGLEKLFF
DNA: TGTGCCAGCAGCACTGGACGAGGACTTGAAAAACTGTTTTTT

J: TRBJ1-4
size: NA
V: TRBV5-1
D: NA
CDR3: CASSMTGTDNEGLFF
DNA: TGCGCCAGCAGCATGACCGGGACCGATAATGAGGGGCTGTTTTTT

J: TRBJ2-7
size: NA
V: TRBV5-1
D: NA
CDR3: CASSWGLVSYEQYF
DNA: TGCGCCAGCAGCTGGGGGCTGGTCTCCTACGAGCAGTACTTC

J: TRBJ2-1
size: once
V: TRBV11-1
D: NA
CDR3: CASSPGPEAYNEQFF
DNA: TGTGCCAGCAGCCCTGGGCCAGAGGCCTACAATGAGCAGTTCTTC

J: TRBJ1-1
size: NA
V: TRBV6-1
D: NA
CDR3: CAIAVWAMNTEAFF
DNA: TGTGCCATCGCAGTTTGGGCCATGAACACTGAAGCTTTCTTT

J: TRBJ2-1
size: NA
V: TRBV29-1
D: TRBD2
CDR3: CSVPSGGPSSYNEQFF
DNA: TGCAGCGTACCGAGCGGGGGCCCAAGCTCCTACAATGAGCAGTTCTTC

J: TRBJ2-3
size: few
V: TRBV5-6
D: NA
CDR3: CASSLLGGTQYF
DNA: TGTGCCAGCAGCTTGTTAGGGGGTACGCAGTATTTT

J: TRBJ1-6
size: NA
V: TRBV10-3
D: TRBD1
CDR3: CAIRPGQGHSPLHF
DNA: TGTGCCATCAGACCTGGACAGGGCCATTCACCCCTCCACTTT

J: TRBJ2-7
size: NA
V: TRBV9
D: TRBD1
CDR3: CASSVEGGGSYEQYF
DNA: TGTGCCAGCAGCGTAGAAGGGGGCGGTTCCTACGAGCAGTACTTC

J: TRBJ2-5
size: NA
V: TRBV19
D: NA
CDR3: CASSIGGSGGETQYF
DNA: TGTGCCAGTAGTATCGGGGGTAGTGGGGGTGAGACCCAGTACTTC

J: TRBJ2-3
size: NA
V: TRBV7-9
D: NA
CDR3: CASSLLFRDTQYF
DNA: TGTGCCAGCAGCTTATTATTTCGGGATACGCAGTATTTT

J: TRBJ1-4
size: NA
V: TRBV14
D: NA
CDR3: CASSRSPNEKLFF
DNA: TGTGCCAGCAGCCGCTCCCCAAATGAAAAACTGTTTTTT

J: TRBJ2-1
size: NA
V: TRBV5-4
D: TRBD1
CDR3: CASRWTGRNEQFF
DNA: TGTGCCAGCAGATGGACAGGACGCAATGAGCAGTTCTTC

J: TRBJ2-7
size: NA
V: TRBV5-1
D: TRBD2
CDR3: CASSRYGGGRDEQYF
DNA: TGCGCCAGCAGCCGTTACGGGGGGGGCCGGGACGAGCAGTACTTC

J: TRBJ1-2
size: NA
V: TRBV15
D: NA
CDR3: CATSIQEARAGYTF
DNA: TGTGCCACCAGCATCCAGGAGGCTCGAGCTGGCTACACCTTC

J: TRBJ2-3
size: NA
V: TRBV2
D: NA
CDR3: CASIAVSDTQYF
DNA: TGTGCCAGCATTGCGGTTTCCGATACGCAGTATTTT

J: TRBJ1-2
size: once
V: TRBV7-2
D: TRBD1
CDR3: CASSPRGRLDYGYTF
DNA: TGTGCCAGCAGCCCTAGGGGGCGCTTGGACTATGGCTACACCTTC